These 26 T cell receptor beta chains share one sample of origin, sequenced in a study of cytomegalovirus exposure and HLA in healthy donors. PCR primers comprised 60 Vbeta and 13 Jbeta primers. TCRdb keeps only in-frame clones here, not all; method: immunoSEQ multiplex PCR. The table has tens of thousands of clones, 70% to 85% seen once. The sample comprised PBMCs. These receptors were taken from a man aged 18 to 29 in good health and CMV-seronegative.

CDR3 DNA sequence: TGTGCCAGCAGGGTAGCGGGAGGTCATGAGCAGTTCTTC. Translation: CASRVAGGHEQFF. The chain couples TRBV6-5 to TRBJ2-1; 10 bases agree with TRBD2. The CDR3 spans 13 residues. V lost 6 bases and J lost 8; bases outside the gene matches: 4. Germline V lookup: CDR1 MNHEY, CDR2 SVGAGI.

This chain uses TRBV6-5 with TRBJ1-1; possibly TRBD1 for D (5 bases). Trimming removed 4 bases from V and 5 bases from J, with 20 bases in between. This CDR3 contains 16 residues. Germline CDR1 is MNHEY and CDR2 is SVGAGI. As DNA, the CDR3 is TGTGCCAGCAGTTCCTCACAGGTTCGGTTTTCGACTGAAGCTTTCTTT. Residues: CASSSSQVRFSTEAFF.

J is TRBJ1-5 and V is TRBV5-6; TRBD1 is a possible D gene (5 bases). V lost 3 bases and J lost 5, with 18 bases in between. The germline V gene encodes CDR1 SGHDT and CDR2 YYEEEE. The CDR3 has 16 residues. CDR3 nucleotides: TGTGCCAGCAGCTCCTGGGCCCAGGGAGGGTATCAGCCCCAGCATTTT. This encodes CASSSWAQGGYQPQHF.

This clone was observed once. The chain links TRBV5-4 to TRBJ2-7, with no clear D. Trimming removed 2 bases at V and 2 bases at J, with 14 bases between. The CDR3 spans 15 residues. Germline V gene lookup returns CDR1 SGHNT and CDR2 YYREEE (reference sequence). The CDR3 is CASSFTGATTYEQYF. The CDR3 coding sequence is TGTGCCAGCAGCTTTACTGGAGCCACCACCTACGAGCAGTACTTC.

The gene calls are TRBV29-1 and TRBJ2-7; 8 nucleotides line up with TRBD1. CDR1 is SQVTM, CDR2 ANQGSEA, per germline. J was trimmed by 2 bases and V by 4 bases; bases with no gene match: 7. This CDR3 is 14 amino acids long. Here the CDR3 DNA reads TGCAGCGTTGCGGGACAGGCGAGAGCCTACGAGCAGTACTTC. This gives the protein CSVAGQARAYEQYF.

The rearrangement links TRBV5-4 to TRBJ1-1; TRBD1 matches 8 bases. The CDR3 consists of 13 residues. Trimming at V came to 5 bases and at J to 5 bases, leaving 5 bases not matched to a gene. The germline V gene has CDR1 SGHNT and CDR2 YYREEE (reference sequence). The DNA of the CDR3 is TGTGCCAGCAGTCGTACAGGGGGAACTGAAGCTTTCTTT. This encodes CASSRTGGTEAFF.

The CDR3 reads CASSPGAFF. CDR3 bases: TGTGCCAGCAGCCCAGGGGCTTTCTTT. This chain uses TRBV7-6 with TRBJ1-1; TRBD1 is a possible D gene (5 bases). Trimming left V 5 bases short and J 11 bases short, with 6 bases between. Looked up from germline, CDR1 is SGHVS and CDR2 is FNYEAQ. This CDR3 spans 9 amino acids.

The chain recombines TRBV5-1 with TRBJ2-5, with 10 bases that match TRBD1. This CDR3 region has 17 residues. The trim removed 0 bases at V and 1 base at J, leaving 6 bases unmatched. The germline CDR1 and CDR2 sequences are SGHRS and YFSETQ. The CDR3 reads CASSLDGTGEFQETQYF. The CDR3 bases are TGCGCCAGCAGCTTGGACGGGACAGGGGAATTCCAAGAGACCCAGTACTTC.

The rearrangement links TRBV6-4 to TRBJ1-2; a possible D gene is TRBD1 (6 bases). Per the germline V gene, CDR1 is MRHNA and CDR2 is SNTAGT. V gave up 5 bases and J gave up 6 bases, with 7 bases separating them. The CDR3 is made up of 11 amino acids. The CDR3 DNA follows: TGTGCCAGCAGTCAGGGGAATGGCTACACCTTC. Its protein is CASSQGNGYTF.

The V and J genes are TRBV6-1 and TRBJ1-1; 7 bases fit TRBD1. The CDR3 spans 14 residues. The trim removed 7 bases at V and 0 bases at J, leaving 5 bases unmatched. The germline V gene encodes CDR1 MNHNS and CDR2 SASEGT. CDR3 DNA sequence: TGTGCCAGCACCCTGGGACAGATGAACACTGAAGCTTTCTTT. Amino acids: CASTLGQMNTEAFF.

This chain connects TRBV30 to TRBJ1-4; perhaps TRBD1 as D (6 bases). The CDR3 runs 15 residues. V lost 0 bases, J lost 5 bases, and 13 bases lay in between. The germline V gene has CDR1 GTSNPN and CDR2 SVGIG (reference sequence). CDR3 sequence: CAWSVSRGGNEKLFF. DNA of the CDR3: TGTGCCTGGAGTGTGTCCAGGGGCGGGAATGAAAAACTGTTTTTT.

In the case of this clone: Other DNA sequences in this specimen translate into the identical CDR3. V gene TRBV5-4 combines with J gene TRBJ2-7, with 11 bases aligning to TRBD1. CDR3 size: 14 residues. V dropped 4 bases and J dropped 4; count of bases not matched to a gene: 4. The germline CDR1 and CDR2 sequences are SGHNT and YYREEE (reference sequence). CDR3 sequence reads: CASSPGTGGYEQYF. The CDR3 nucleotides are TGTGCCAGCAGCCCGGGGACAGGGGGGTACGAGCAGTACTTC.

The CDR3 reads CAINIPGQLYEQYF. The CDR3 bases are TGTGCCATAAATATCCCGGGACAGCTCTACGAGCAGTACTTC. The chain couples TRBV2 to TRBJ2-7; 7 bases are a match to TRBD1. The CDR3 totals 14 residues. The germline V gene encodes CDR1 SNHLY and CDR2 FYNNEI. V was clipped by 10 bases and J by 3 bases; unmatched bases: 12.

The J gene is TRBJ1-1, the V gene TRBV29-1; 8 positions match TRBD1. Germline values: CDR1 SQVTM, CDR2 ANQGSEA. The CDR3 extends over 13 amino acids. V was clipped by 6 bases and J by 7 bases; unmatched bases: 10. In nucleotides, the CDR3 is TGCAGCGTCCGCGGACAGGGCAACGGTGAAGCTTTCTTT. Encoded protein: CSVRGQGNGEAFF.

CDR3 in DNA: TGTGCCAGCAGTTCCCCCCGCTCTAGCGGGAGCAGGTACGAGCAGTACTTC. Translated, it gives CASSSPRSSGSRYEQYF. This chain uses TRBV28 with TRBJ2-7, with 10 bases fitting TRBD2. With V trimmed by 4 bases and J by 4 bases, 13 bases remained unmatched. Germline CDR1 reads MDHEN; CDR2 reads SYDVKM. This CDR3 has 17 amino acids.

This clone has more than one count but fewer than ten. The rearrangement joins TRBV2 to TRBJ1-1, with D maybe TRBD1 (5 bases). Deletions cut 2 bases from V and 11 bases from J, with 15 bases between. CDR3 length equals 13 residues. In germline, CDR1 is SNHLY, CDR2 FYNNEI. For the CDR3, the DNA is TGTGCCAGCAGTGAAAAAGGGACTTTGGACGCTTTCTTT. Translated: CASSEKGTLDAFF.

This clone occurred a few times. This chain uses TRBV5-4 with TRBJ2-3; 7 bases are a match to TRBD2. The CDR3 is made up of 15 amino acids. The V and J ends lost 2 bases and 4 bases, in that order; junction bases with no gene match: 7. Germline-derived CDR1 and CDR2 are SGHNT and YYREEE (reference sequence). The CDR3 loop is CASSLGRAGADTQYF. CDR3 in DNA: TGTGCCAGCAGCTTAGGGAGGGCCGGGGCAGATACGCAGTATTTT.

Only a few counts were recorded for this clone. This chain joins TRBV28 and TRBJ2-1, with unresolved D. The CDR3 contains 15 residues. Germline V gene data show CDR1 as MDHEN and CDR2 as SYDVKM. V was shortened by 3 bases and J by 0 bases, with 9 bases between the two germline ends. The CDR3 sequence is CASSLPRSSYNEQFF. The CDR3 nucleotides are TGTGCCAGCAGTTTGCCGCGTTCCTCCTACAATGAGCAGTTCTTC.

The chain joins TRBV19 to TRBJ1-2; maybe TRBD1 (6 bases). V dropped 5 bases and J dropped 4 bases, with 14 bases sitting between them. The CDR3 is made up of 14 amino acids. CDR1 and CDR2 from the germline V gene are LNHDA and SQIVND (reference sequence). The DNA for the CDR3 is TGTGCCAGTAGTGTCGACAGGTCGAGCTATGGCTACACCTTC. Translation: CASSVDRSSYGYTF.

The count of this clone is one. Here the CDR3 DNA reads TGTGCCAGCAGTTTATTGGGGGTTGGGACTCAGAGCACAGATACGCAGTATTTT. It yields the protein CASSLLGVGTQSTDTQYF. The gene calls are TRBV27 and TRBJ2-3; possibly TRBD2 for D (6 bases). Germline CDR1 reads MNHEY; CDR2 reads SMNVEV (reference sequence). The CDR3 is 18 residues long. Trimming stripped 1 base from V and 0 bases from J, with 17 bases between.

This clone was detected a few times. The chain joins TRBV19 to TRBJ1-4; D might be TRBD1 (6 bases). The CDR3 sequence is 15 residues long. V lost 5 bases and J lost 11, with 21 bases in between. Germline lookup yields CDR1 LNHDA and CDR2 SQIVND (reference sequence). This chain's CDR3 is CASSESGTRKMKLFF. The CDR3 DNA reads as TGTGCCAGTAGTGAATCCGGGACAAGGAAAATGAAACTGTTTTTT. The full variable domain, in which reference TRBV19 and TRBJ1-4 provide the parts outside the CDR3, is DGGITQSPKYLFRKEGQNVTLSCEQNLNHDAMYWYRQDPGQGLRLIYYSQIVNDFQKGDIAEGYSVSREKKESFPLTVTSAQKNPTAFYLCASSESGTRKMKLFFGSGTQLSVL.

V gene TRBV29-1 combines with J gene TRBJ2-2; possible D gene TRBD1, 5 bases. Germline values: CDR1 SQVTM, CDR2 ANQGSEA. This CDR3 has 18 amino acids. The ends were cut back, 3 bases at V and 0 bases at J, with 20 bases in the middle. This CDR3 is CSVDILPGRSANTGELFF. Here the CDR3 DNA reads TGCAGCGTTGATATTCTCCCAGGGCGAAGCGCGAACACCGGGGAGCTGTTTTTT.

This chain uses TRBV7-9 with TRBJ1-1; TRBD1 is a possible D gene (6 bases). The CDR3 loop spans 14 amino acids. Germline assignment: CDR1 SEHNR and CDR2 FQNEAQ (reference sequence). Deletions cut 5 bases from V and 11 bases from J, with 21 bases between. CDR3 region: CASSVTTGIGNAFF. CDR3 bases: TGTGCCAGCAGCGTAACCACAGGGATTGGGAATGCTTTCTTT.

V is TRBV25-1 and J is TRBJ2-2, with TRBD1 as a possible D gene (6 bases). The germline CDR1 and CDR2 sequences are MGHDK and SYGVNS. The CDR3 is 13 amino acids. Trimming pared 4 bases from V and 6 bases from J, leaving 9 bases between. The CDR3 region has the DNA TGTGCCAGCAGTGCAGGGGCTCCCGGGGAGCTGTTTTTT. It encodes CASSAGAPGELFF.

The J gene is TRBJ1-4, the V gene TRBV30; 9 bases are shared with TRBD1. This CDR3 has 13 amino acids. CDR1 GTSNPN and CDR2 SVGIG come from the germline V gene (reference sequence). Germline trimming cut 4 bases from V and 8 bases from J; bases unmatched to any gene: 5. The CDR3 DNA follows: TGTGCCTGGAAAACAGGGGGCTGGGAAAAACTGTTTTTT. This encodes CAWKTGGWEKLFF.

Only a few counts were recorded for this clone. V gene TRBV5-6 combines with J gene TRBJ2-7; 8 bases match TRBD2. The germline gives CDR1 SGHDT, CDR2 YYEEEE. The CDR3 covers 16 residues. V lost 4 bases and J lost 3; bases outside the gene matches: 12. Written as DNA, the CDR3 is TGTGCCAGCAGCGACCACAATAGCGGGACCTACTACGAGCAGTACTTC. It codes for CASSDHNSGTYYEQYF.